The subject of this entry is one T cell receptor beta chain. The data were taken from a study of blood T cell repertoires in COVID-19. Study-wide background: The United States, Italy and Spain supplied acute and convalescent COVID-19 samples. The cDNA or gDNA used as material had been derived from T cells, B-cell-depleted T cells, or PBMCs.

TCRdb keeps only in-frame clones here, not all; method: immunoSEQ multiplex PCR. The sample has 450,000 or so clones; about 90% are singletons. V lost 0 bases and J 3 bases, leaving 15 bases between the germline ends. In germline, CDR1 is LGHNA, CDR2 YNFKEQ. The CDR3 loop spans 17 amino acids. The chain uses TRBV4-2 and TRBJ2-1; D may be TRBD2 (5 bases). The receptor comes from a man between 18 and 29 years old with COVID-19, enrolled during active disease. Material for sequencing was peripheral blood. The CDR3 nucleotides are TGTGCCAGCAGCCAAGAGGAATTGGTTACTAGCTACAATGAGCAGTTCTTC. Its translation: CASSQEELVTSYNEQFF.